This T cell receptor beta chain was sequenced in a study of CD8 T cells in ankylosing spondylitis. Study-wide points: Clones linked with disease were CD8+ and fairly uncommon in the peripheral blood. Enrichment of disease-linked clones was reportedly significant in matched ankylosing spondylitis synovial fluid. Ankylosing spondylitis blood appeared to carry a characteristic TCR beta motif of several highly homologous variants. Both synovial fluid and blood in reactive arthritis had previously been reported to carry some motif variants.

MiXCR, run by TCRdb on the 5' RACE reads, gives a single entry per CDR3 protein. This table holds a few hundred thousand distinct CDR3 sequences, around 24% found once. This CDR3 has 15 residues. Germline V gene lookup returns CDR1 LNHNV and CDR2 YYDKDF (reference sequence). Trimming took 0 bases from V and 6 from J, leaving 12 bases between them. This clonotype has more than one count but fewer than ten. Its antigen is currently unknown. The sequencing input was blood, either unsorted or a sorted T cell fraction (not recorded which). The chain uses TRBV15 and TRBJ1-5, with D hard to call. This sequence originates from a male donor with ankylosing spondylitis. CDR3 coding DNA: TGTGCCACCAGCAGAGATCTGGAACGAGTTCAGCCCCAGCATTTT. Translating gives CATSRDLERVQPQHF.